This T cell receptor beta chain was retrieved from a study of blood T cell repertoires in COVID-19. Study summary: Collection of acute and convalescent COVID-19 samples took place in the United States, Italy and Spain. Nucleic acid was either cDNA or gDNA, and it came from T cells, B-cell-depleted T cells, or PBMCs.

Authors' methods: Amplification of reference gene primers was used by the study to estimate nucleated cell counts. The table came from immunoSEQ multiplex PCR; TCRdb's copy has only in-frame clones and leaves some out. The D gene and trimming were derived from the DNA, and the V and J assignments and clone size from that table. The data show 100,000 or so clones, roughly 88% seen once. Source material: peripheral blood. The sequence was obtained from a woman aged 60-75 years with acute or convalescent COVID-19.

CDR3 amino acids: CASNRGIMMGTEAFF. The CDR3 nucleotides read TGTGCCTCCAACAGGGGGATCATGATGGGCACTGAAGCTTTCTTT. The chain employs TRBV6-6 and TRBJ1-1, with TRBD1 identical over 8 bases. CDR3 length equals 15 residues. With 11 bases clipped from V and 4 bases from J, the junction kept 15 bases outside the gene matches. Germline loops: CDR1 MNHNY, CDR2 SVGAGI (reference sequence).